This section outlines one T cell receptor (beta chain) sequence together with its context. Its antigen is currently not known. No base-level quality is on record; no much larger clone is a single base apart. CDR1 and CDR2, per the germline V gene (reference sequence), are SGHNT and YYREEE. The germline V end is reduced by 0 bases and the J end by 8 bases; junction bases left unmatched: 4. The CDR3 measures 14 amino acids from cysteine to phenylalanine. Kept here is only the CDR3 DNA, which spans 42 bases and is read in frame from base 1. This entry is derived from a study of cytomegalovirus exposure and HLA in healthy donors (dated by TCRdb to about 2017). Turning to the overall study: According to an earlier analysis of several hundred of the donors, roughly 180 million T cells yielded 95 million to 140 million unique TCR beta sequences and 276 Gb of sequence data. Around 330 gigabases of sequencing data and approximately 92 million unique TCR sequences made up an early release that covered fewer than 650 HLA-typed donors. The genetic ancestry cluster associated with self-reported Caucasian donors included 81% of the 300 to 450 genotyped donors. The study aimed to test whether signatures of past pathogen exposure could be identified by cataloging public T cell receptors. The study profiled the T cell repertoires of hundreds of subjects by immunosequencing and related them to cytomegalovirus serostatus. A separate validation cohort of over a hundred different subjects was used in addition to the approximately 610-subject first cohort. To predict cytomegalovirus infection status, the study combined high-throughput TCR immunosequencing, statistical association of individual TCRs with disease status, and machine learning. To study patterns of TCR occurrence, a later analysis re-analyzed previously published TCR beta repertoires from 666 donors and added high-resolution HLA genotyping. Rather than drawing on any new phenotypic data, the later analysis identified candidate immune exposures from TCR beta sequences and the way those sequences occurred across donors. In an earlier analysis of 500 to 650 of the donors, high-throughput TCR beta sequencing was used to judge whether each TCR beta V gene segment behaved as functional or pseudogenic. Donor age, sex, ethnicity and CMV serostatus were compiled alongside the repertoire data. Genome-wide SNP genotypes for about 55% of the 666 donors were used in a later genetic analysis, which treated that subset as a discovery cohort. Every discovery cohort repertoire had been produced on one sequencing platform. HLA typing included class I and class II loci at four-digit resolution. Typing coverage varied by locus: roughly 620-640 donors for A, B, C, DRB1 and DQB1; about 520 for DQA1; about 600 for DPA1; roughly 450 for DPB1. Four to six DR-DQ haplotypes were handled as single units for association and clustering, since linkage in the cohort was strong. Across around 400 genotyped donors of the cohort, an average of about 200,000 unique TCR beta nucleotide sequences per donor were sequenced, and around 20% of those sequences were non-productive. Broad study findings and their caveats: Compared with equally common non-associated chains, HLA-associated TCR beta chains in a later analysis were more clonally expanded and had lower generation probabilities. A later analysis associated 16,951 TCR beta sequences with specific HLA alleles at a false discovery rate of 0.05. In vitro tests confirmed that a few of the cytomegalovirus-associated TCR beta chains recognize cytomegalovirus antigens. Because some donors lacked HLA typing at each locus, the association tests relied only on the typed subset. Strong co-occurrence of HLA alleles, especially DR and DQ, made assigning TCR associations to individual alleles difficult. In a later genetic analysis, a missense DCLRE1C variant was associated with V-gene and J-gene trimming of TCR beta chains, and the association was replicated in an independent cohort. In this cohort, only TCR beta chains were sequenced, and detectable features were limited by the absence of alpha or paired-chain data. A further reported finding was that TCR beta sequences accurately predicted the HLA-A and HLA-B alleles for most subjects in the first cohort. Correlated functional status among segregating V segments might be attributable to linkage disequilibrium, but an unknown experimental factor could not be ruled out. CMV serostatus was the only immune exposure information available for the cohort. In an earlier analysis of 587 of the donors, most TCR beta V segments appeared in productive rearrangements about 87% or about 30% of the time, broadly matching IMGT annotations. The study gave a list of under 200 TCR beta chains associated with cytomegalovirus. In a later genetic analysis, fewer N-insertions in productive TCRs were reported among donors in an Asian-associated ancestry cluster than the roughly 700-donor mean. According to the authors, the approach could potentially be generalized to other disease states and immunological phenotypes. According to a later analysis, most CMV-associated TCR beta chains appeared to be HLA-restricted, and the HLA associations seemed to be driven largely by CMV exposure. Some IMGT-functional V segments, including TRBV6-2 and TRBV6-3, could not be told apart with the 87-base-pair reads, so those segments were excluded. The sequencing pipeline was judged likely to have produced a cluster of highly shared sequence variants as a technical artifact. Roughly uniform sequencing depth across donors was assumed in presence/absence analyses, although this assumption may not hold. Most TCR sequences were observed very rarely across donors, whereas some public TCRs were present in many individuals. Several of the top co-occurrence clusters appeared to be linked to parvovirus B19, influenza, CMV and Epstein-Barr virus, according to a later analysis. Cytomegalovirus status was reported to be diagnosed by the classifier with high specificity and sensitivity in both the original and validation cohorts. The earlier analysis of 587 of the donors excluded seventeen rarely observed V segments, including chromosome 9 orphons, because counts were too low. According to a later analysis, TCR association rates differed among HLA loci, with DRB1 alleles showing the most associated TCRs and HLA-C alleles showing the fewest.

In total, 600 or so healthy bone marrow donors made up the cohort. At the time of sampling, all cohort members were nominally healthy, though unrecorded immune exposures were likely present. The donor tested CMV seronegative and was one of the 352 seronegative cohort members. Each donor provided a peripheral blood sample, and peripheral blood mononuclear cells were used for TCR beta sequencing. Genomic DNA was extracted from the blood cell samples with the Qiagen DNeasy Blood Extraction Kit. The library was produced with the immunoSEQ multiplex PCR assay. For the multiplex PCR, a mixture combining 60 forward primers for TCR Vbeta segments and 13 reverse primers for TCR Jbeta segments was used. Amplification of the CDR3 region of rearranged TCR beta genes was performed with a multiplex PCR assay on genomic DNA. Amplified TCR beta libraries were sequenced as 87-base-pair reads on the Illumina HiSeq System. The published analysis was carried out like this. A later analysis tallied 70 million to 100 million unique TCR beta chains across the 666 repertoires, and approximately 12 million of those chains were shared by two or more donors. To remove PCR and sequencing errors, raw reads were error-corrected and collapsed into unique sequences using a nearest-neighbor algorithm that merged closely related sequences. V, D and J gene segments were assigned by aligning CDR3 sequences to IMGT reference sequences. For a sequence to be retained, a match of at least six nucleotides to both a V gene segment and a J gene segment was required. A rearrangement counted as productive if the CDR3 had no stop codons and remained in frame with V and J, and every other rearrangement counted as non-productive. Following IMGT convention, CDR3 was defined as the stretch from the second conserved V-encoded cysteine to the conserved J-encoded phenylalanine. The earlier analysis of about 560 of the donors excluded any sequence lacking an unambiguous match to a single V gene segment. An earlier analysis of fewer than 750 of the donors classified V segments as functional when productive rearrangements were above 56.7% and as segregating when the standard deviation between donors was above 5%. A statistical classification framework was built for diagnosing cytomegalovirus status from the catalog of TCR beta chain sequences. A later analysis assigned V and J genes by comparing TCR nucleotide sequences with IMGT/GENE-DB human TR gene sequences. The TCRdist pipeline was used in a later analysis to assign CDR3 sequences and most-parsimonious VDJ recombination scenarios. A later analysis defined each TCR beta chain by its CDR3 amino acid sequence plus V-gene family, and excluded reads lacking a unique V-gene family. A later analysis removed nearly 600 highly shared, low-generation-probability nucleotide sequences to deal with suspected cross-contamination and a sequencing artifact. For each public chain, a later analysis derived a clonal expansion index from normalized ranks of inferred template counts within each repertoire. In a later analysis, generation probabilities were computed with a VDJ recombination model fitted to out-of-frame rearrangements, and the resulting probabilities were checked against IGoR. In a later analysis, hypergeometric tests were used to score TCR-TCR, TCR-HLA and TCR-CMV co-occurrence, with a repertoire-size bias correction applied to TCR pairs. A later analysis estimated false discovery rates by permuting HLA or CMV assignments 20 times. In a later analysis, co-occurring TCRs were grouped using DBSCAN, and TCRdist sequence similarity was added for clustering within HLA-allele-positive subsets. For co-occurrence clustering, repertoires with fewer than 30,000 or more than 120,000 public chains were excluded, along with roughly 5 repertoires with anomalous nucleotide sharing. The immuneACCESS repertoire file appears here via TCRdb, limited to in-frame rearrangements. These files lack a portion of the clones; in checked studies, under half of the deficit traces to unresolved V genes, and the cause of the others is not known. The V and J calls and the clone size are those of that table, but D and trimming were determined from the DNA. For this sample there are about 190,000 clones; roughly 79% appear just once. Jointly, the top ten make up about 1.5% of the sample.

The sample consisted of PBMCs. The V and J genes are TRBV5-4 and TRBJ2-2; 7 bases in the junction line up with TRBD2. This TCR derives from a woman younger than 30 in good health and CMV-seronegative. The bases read TGTGCCAGCAGCTTGGAGCGGGGAAGGGGGGAGCTGTTTTTT. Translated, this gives CASSLERGRGELFF.